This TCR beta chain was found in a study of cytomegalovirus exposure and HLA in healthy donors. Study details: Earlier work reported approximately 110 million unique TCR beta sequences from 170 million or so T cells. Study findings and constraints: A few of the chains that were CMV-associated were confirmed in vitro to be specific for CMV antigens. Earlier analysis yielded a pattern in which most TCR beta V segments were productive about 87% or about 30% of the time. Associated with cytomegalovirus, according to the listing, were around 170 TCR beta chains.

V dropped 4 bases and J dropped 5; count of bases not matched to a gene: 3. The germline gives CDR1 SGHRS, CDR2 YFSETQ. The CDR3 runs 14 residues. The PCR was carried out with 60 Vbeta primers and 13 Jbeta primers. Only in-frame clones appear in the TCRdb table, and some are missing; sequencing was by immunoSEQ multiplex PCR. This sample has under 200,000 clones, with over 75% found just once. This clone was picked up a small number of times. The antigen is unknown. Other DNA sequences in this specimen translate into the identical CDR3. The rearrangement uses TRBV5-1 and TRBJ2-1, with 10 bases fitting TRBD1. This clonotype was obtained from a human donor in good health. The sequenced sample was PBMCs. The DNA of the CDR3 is TGCGCCAGCAGCCTAGGGACAGGGGACAATGAGCAGTTCTTC. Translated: CASSLGTGDNEQFF. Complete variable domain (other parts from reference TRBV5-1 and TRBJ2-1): KAGVTQTPRYLIKTRGQQVTLSCSPISGHRSVSWYQQTPGQGLQFLFEYFSETQRNKGNFPGRFSGRQFSNSRSEMNVSTLELGDSALYLCASSLGTGDNEQFFGPGTRLTVL.